The 30 T cell receptor beta chains listed next were all sequenced from one sample in a study of blood T cell repertoires in COVID-19. Produced via immunoSEQ multiplex PCR; TCRdb's table is partial and in-frame only. The data contain hundreds of thousands of clones, more than 70% of them singletons. Material: peripheral blood. The origin of the receptors is a woman aged 35 to 49 who had recovered from COVID-19.

This chain uses TRBV20-1 with TRBJ1-5; TRBD1 is a possible D gene (6 bases). Germline CDR1 is DFQATT and CDR2 is SNEGSKA (reference sequence). The CDR3 runs to 17 residues. The V and J ends lost 3 bases and 0 bases respectively, with 18 bases between them. In DNA form, the CDR3 reads TGCAGTGCTAGTAGGGAGGGGGGCGCGAATAGCAATCAGCCCCAGCATTTT. Protein product: CSASREGGANSNQPQHF.

The chain has TRBV6-5 and TRBJ2-2; D might be TRBD1 (5 bases). V shed 6 bases and J shed 0 bases, with 8 bases lying between them. The CDR3 contains 14 residues. Germline V lookup: CDR1 MNHEY, CDR2 SVGAGI. In DNA, the CDR3 is TGTGCCAGCAGCCCACAGGCGAACACCGGGGAGCTGTTTTTT. Protein: CASSPQANTGELFF.

The V and J genes are TRBV20-1 and TRBJ1-1, with D perhaps matching TRBD1 (5 bases). This CDR3 has 12 residues. Germline CDR1 reads DFQATT; CDR2 reads SNEGSKA (reference sequence). The V end was cut by 3 bases, the J end by 11 bases, with 16 bases between. The CDR3 reads CSASSALGPAFF. The CDR3 nucleotides are TGCAGTGCTAGTTCCGCATTGGGGCCGGCTTTCTTT.

The chain joins TRBV11-2 to TRBJ2-1; unclear D gene. Germline CDR1 SGHAT, CDR2 FQNNGV. Trimming cost V 1 base and J 9 bases, with 10 bases left between them. The CDR3 covers 13 residues. CDR3 DNA: TGTGCCAGCAGCTTAGCCCCTGAGTTTGAGCAGTTCTTC. It translates to CASSLAPEFEQFF.

The V and J genes are TRBV11-2 and TRBJ2-3, with TRBD2 identical over 9 bases. This CDR3 has 16 amino acids. Germline loops: CDR1 SGHAT, CDR2 FQNNGV. J was trimmed by 0 bases and V by 5 bases; bases with no gene match: 6. In DNA, the CDR3 is TGTGCCAGCAGCCTCCTTAGCGGGGGTAGCACAGATACGCAGTATTTT. It codes for CASSLLSGGSTDTQYF. The variable domain in full, completed from reference TRBV11-2 and TRBJ2-3, reads EAGVAQSPRYKIIEKRQSVAFWCNPISGHATLYWYQQILGQGPKLLIQFQNNGVVDDSQLPKDRFSAERLKGVDSTLKIQPAKLEDSAVYLCASSLLSGGSTDTQYFGPGTRLTVL.

The V call is TRBV3-1 (or the pseudogene TRBV3-2), the J call TRBJ1-3; tentative D call: TRBD1 (6 bases). V was shortened by 4 bases and J by 0 bases, with 10 bases between the two germline ends. CDR3 size: 15 residues. The germline V gene has CDR1 LGHDT and CDR2 YNNKEL (reference sequence). The CDR3 spells CASSRQDLSGNTIYF. The CDR3 DNA reads as TGTGCCAGCAGCCGACAGGACCTCTCTGGAAACACCATATATTTT.

CDR3 loop: CATSGPSGTGGDQPQHF. CDR3 DNA: TGTGCCACCAGTGGACCCTCGGGGACAGGGGGTGATCAGCCCCAGCATTTT. The J gene is TRBJ1-5, the V gene TRBV24-1; 11 nucleotides line up with TRBD1. Germline CDR1 reads KGHDR; CDR2 reads SFDVKD. The junction had 10 bases not matched to a gene; V was cut back by 5 bases and J by 5 bases. The CDR3 covers 17 residues.

This clone turned up a few times. The chain recombines TRBV6-2 or TRBV6-3 with TRBJ1-5; 8 bases map to TRBD1. The ends lost 5 bases at V and 1 base at J; junction bases unmatched: 4. Germline V CDR1 and CDR2: MNHEY, SVGEGT. The CDR3 loop spans 15 amino acids. The DNA for the CDR3 is TGTGCCAGCAGTCGGACAGGGTTCAGCAATCAGCCCCAGCATTTT. Its protein product is CASSRTGFSNQPQHF.

The J gene is TRBJ1-4, the V gene TRBV5-4, with D maybe TRBD1 (5 bases). CDR3 length: 17 amino acids. Germline CDR1 and CDR2: SGHNT and YYREEE (reference sequence). The ends were cut back, 0 bases at V and 6 bases at J, with 18 bases in the middle. CDR3 DNA sequence: TGTGCCAGCAGCTTGGAAGGTCGGATCGGGGGAGATGAAAAACTGTTTTTT. As protein: CASSLEGRIGGDEKLFF. Supplemented by reference TRBV5-4 and TRBJ1-4, the full variable domain reads ETGVTQSPTHLIKTRGQQVTLRCSSQSGHNTVSWYQQALGQGPQFIFQYYREEENGRGNFPPRFSGLQFPNYSSELNVNALELDDSALYLCASSLEGRIGGDEKLFFGSGTQLSVL.

The chain carries TRBV4-2 and TRBJ1-2, with TRBD1 matching 9 bases. Germline lookup yields CDR1 LGHNA and CDR2 YNFKEQ. This CDR3 region has 15 residues. The junction had 3 bases not matched to a gene; V was cut back by 2 bases and J by 2 bases. The CDR3 DNA is TGTGCCAGCAGCCAAATAGGGACAGGGAACTATGGCTACACCTTC. Its translation: CASSQIGTGNYGYTF.

This chain joins TRBV30 and TRBJ2-7; 7 bases fit TRBD2. The junction had 17 bases not matched to a gene; V was cut back by 5 bases and J by 10 bases. In germline, CDR1 is GTSNPN, CDR2 SVGIG (reference sequence). The CDR3 runs to 14 residues. In DNA, the CDR3 is TGTGCCTGGTCCGATCCAACTCGCGGGGGTGATCAGTACTTC. Translation: CAWSDPTRGGDQYF.

This clone was counted only a few times. The chain carries TRBV18 and TRBJ1-3; 8 bases line up with TRBD1. V shed 3 bases and J 0 bases; nucleotides not matched to a gene: 4. The germline V gene has CDR1 KGHSH and CDR2 LQKENI. CDR3 size: 16 residues. For the CDR3, the DNA is TGTGCCAGCTCACCTGGACAGGGCCCCTCTGGAAACACCATATATTTT. Its protein is CASSPGQGPSGNTIYF.

The chain carries TRBV7-2 and TRBJ2-5, with no clear D. Between the trimmed V and J ends, which lost 2 bases and 5 bases, there was a span of 9 bases. The CDR3 has 13 amino acids. Germline V gives CDR1 SGHTA, CDR2 FQGNSA. Here the CDR3 DNA reads TGTGCCAGCAGCTTATACAGAACGGAGACCCAGTACTTC. Translated: CASSLYRTETQYF.

The chain has TRBV29-1 and TRBJ2-1; 11 bases agree with TRBD2. The CDR3 covers 13 residues. Trimming cost V 4 bases and J 7 bases; bases outside gene matches: 3. From germline, CDR1 is SQVTM and CDR2 ANQGSEA. CDR3 region: CSVAGTSGNEQFF. The CDR3 coding sequence is TGCAGCGTTGCGGGGACTAGCGGAAATGAGCAGTTCTTC.

About this clone: One junction end disagrees with the germline gene, perhaps due to a read error. The V call is TRBV11-3, the J call TRBJ2-7; D is unclear. From germline, CDR1 is SGHNT and CDR2 YENEEA. This CDR3 contains 12 residues. The CDR3 is CASSLDPLEQYF. The CDR3 region has the DNA TGTGCCAGCAGCCTAGACCCCCTCGAGCAGTACTTC.

V is TRBV7-2 and J is TRBJ2-7; 9 bases match TRBD1. The CDR3 runs 14 residues. The germline gives CDR1 SGHTA, CDR2 FQGNSA. V shed 3 bases and J 2 bases; nucleotides not matched to a gene: 2. CDR3 DNA sequence: TGTGCCAGCAGCTTCGACAGGGGGGCCTACGAGCAGTACTTC. Translation gives CASSFDRGAYEQYF.

V usage is TRBV7-3 and J usage is TRBJ2-1, with unresolved D. V was trimmed by 5 bases and J by 2 bases, leaving 7 bases between them. Per the germline V gene, CDR1 is SGHTA and CDR2 is FQGTGA. The CDR3 loop spans 13 amino acids. CDR3 nucleotide sequence: TGTGCCAGCAGCCCTAACCCCTACAATGAGCAGTTCTTC. Translation gives CASSPNPYNEQFF.

The chain has TRBV27 and TRBJ1-3, with D unclear. The CDR3 is 15 residues long. The V end was cut by 6 bases, the J end by 2 bases, with 14 bases between. Looked up from germline, CDR1 is MNHEY and CDR2 is SMNVEV (reference sequence). DNA for the CDR3: TGTGCCAGCAGAAGCTATACCGGAGCTGGAAACACCATATATTTT. This sequence encodes CASRSYTGAGNTIYF.

The chain is built from TRBV28 and TRBJ2-6; D gene unclear. Germline V gene lookup returns CDR1 MDHEN and CDR2 SYDVKM. The CDR3 length is 12 residues. The germline V and J ends were trimmed by 7 bases and 1 base, with 2 bases remaining between them. DNA of the CDR3: TGTGCCAGCACTTCTGGGGCCAACGTCCTGACTTTC. This gives the protein CASTSGANVLTF.

In its sample, this clone was seen once. J is TRBJ1-5 and V is TRBV12-5; the D is unclear. The CDR3 totals 14 residues. Trimming stripped 5 bases from V and 1 base from J, with 9 bases between. Germline V gene sequence: CDR1 LGHNT, CDR2 FRNRAP. CDR3 amino acids: CASGPPQSNQPQHF. CDR3 nucleotide sequence: TGTGCTAGTGGTCCACCCCAGAGCAATCAGCCCCAGCATTTT.

The J gene is TRBJ2-1, the V gene TRBV24-1; the match to TRBD1 covers 10 bases. CDR1 is KGHDR, CDR2 SFDVKD, per germline. The CDR3 sequence is 16 residues long. J was trimmed by 7 bases and V by 3 bases; bases with no gene match: 8. The CDR3 DNA reads TGTGCCACCAGTGATCCCGGGACAGGGGTTAGAAATGAGCAGTTCTTC. It yields the protein CATSDPGTGVRNEQFF.

The chain is built from TRBV19 and TRBJ2-7, with TRBD1 matching over 9 bases. CDR1 LNHDA and CDR2 SQIVND come from the germline V gene (reference sequence). V was clipped by 4 bases and J by 2 bases; unmatched bases: 6. CDR3 length: 15 residues. The CDR3 region is CASSTPGQGTYEQYF. As DNA, the CDR3 is TGTGCCAGTAGTACTCCGGGACAGGGAACCTACGAGCAGTACTTC.

About this clone: Other DNA sequences within the sample encode an identical CDR3. This chain joins TRBV7-9 and TRBJ1-5; perhaps TRBD1 as D (6 bases). The V end lost 6 bases, the J end lost 4 bases, and 10 bases lay between the germline ends. There are 13 residues in the CDR3. Looked up from germline, CDR1 is SEHNR and CDR2 is FQNEAQ (reference sequence). CDR3 bases: TGTGCCAGCAGTTTGACAGGAAATCAGCCCCAGCATTTT. Translating gives CASSLTGNQPQHF.

The chain joins TRBV15 to TRBJ2-1, with TRBD2 identical over 10 bases. V lost 3 bases and J lost 7; bases outside the gene matches: 9. Germline values: CDR1 LNHNV, CDR2 YYDKDF (reference sequence). This CDR3 region has 16 residues. CDR3 in DNA: TGTGCCACCAGCAGGCGAGCGGGAGGGCCTTGGAATGAGCAGTTCTTC. It yields the protein CATSRRAGGPWNEQFF.

The chain couples TRBV3-1 (or the pseudogene TRBV3-2) to TRBJ1-2; 7 bases map to TRBD1. The CDR3 is 14 amino acids. Trimming removed 3 bases from V and 8 bases from J; junction bases left unmatched: 9. Per the germline V gene, CDR1 is LGHDT and CDR2 is YNNKEL (reference sequence). The CDR3 DNA follows: TGTGCCAGCAGCCAGGAGACAGGGTCGGGCGGCTACACCTTC. This translates into CASSQETGSGGYTF.

The chain recombines TRBV6-5 with TRBJ2-2; TRBD1 matches 9 bases. The trim removed 7 bases at V and 2 bases at J, leaving 5 bases unmatched. Germline V gene sequence: CDR1 MNHEY, CDR2 SVGAGI. The CDR3 consists of 15 residues. Here the CDR3 DNA reads TGTGCCAGCATTCCGGGACAGGGAAACACCGGGGAGCTGTTTTTT. It specifies CASIPGQGNTGELFF.

This rearrangement joins TRBV18 to TRBJ2-6, with 10 bases that match TRBD1. The trim removed 3 bases at V and 1 base at J, leaving 6 bases unmatched. Germline-derived CDR1 and CDR2 are KGHSH and LQKENI. The CDR3 has 18 amino acids. The CDR3 reads CASSPLGQGGSGANVLTF. The CDR3, as DNA: TGTGCCAGCTCACCGCTAGGACAGGGGGGTTCTGGGGCCAACGTCCTGACTTTC. The entire variable domain, with the rest obtained from reference TRBV18 and TRBJ2-6, is as follows: NAGVMQNPRHLVRRRGQEARLRCSPMKGHSHVYWYRQLPEEGLKFMVYLQKENIIDESGMPKERFSAEFPKEGPSILRIQQVVRGDSAAYFCASSPLGQGGSGANVLTFGAGSRLTVL.

The chain has TRBV2 and TRBJ1-1; D unresolved. Germline V lookup: CDR1 SNHLY, CDR2 FYNNEI. The CDR3 length is 8 residues. CDR3 sequence reads: CALIGAFF. CDR3 DNA: TGTGCGCTTATCGGAGCTTTCTTT.

The chain has TRBV6-2 or TRBV6-3 and TRBJ2-6; 8 bases agree with TRBD1. CDR3 size: 20 residues. Germline V gene data show CDR1 as MNHEY and CDR2 as SVGEGT. Unmatched junction bases numbered 14, after V lost 2 bases and J lost 2 bases. CDR3 residues: CASSYPSGQGGFAGANVLTF. Written as DNA, the CDR3 is TGTGCCAGCAGTTACCCATCCGGACAGGGAGGATTCGCTGGGGCCAACGTCCTGACTTTC.

The rearrangement joins TRBV7-3 to TRBJ2-1; 11 bases map to TRBD2. Trimming removed 5 bases from V and 4 bases from J; junction bases left unmatched: 7. This CDR3 contains 16 residues. CDR1 and CDR2 (germline): SGHTA, FQGTGA. DNA of the CDR3: TGTGCCAGCAGCCGGGCCGGGACTAGCGGTTACAATGAGCAGTTCTTC. It specifies CASSRAGTSGYNEQFF.